This T cell receptor (beta chain) comes out of a study of memory CD4+ T cells and cytomegalovirus serostatus. Overall study findings and caveats: Repertoires predicted CMV serostatus with median bootstrapped AUC of around 0.95. Of more than 150 reported CMV TCRbeta sequences, around 63 were found in memory CD4+ repertoires.

Single viable CD3+CD4+CD8-CD45RO+ cells were sorted as the memory CD4+ T cells. Assay: immunoSEQ multiplex PCR; the TCRdb copy retains only in-frame clones and omits some. The table has about 27,000 clones, 60% to 85% seen once. Remarks on this clone: Its antigen is undetermined.

This clonotype was obtained from an adult in good health and CMV-seronegative. The source material was memory CD4+ T cells from blood.

DNA of the CDR3: TGTGCCAGCAGACCGTCAGGACAGAGTAGAGATACGCAGTATTTT. Translated: CASRPSGQSRDTQYF. This chain connects TRBV6-5 to TRBJ2-3, with D maybe TRBD1 (6 bases). The CDR3 length is 15 residues. In germline, CDR1 is MNHEY, CDR2 SVGAGI. V was shortened by 6 bases and J by 5 bases, with 18 bases between the two germline ends.